The 14 T cell receptor beta chains below were found in one sample sequenced in a study of OX40 agonist ivuxolimab in advanced cancers. Sequencing was performed with immunoSEQ multiplex PCR; in TCRdb, only in-frame clones are kept and a portion is missing. This table holds tens of thousands of clones, 82% found once. This specimen was CD4+ or CD8+ T cells sorted from blood, taken in a trial of the OX40 agonist ivuxolimab. These receptors were collected from an adult with an advanced solid tumor such as melanoma, head and neck, liver or kidney cancer.

CDR3 amino acids: CASSFLAGVIYNEQFF. CDR3 coding DNA: TGTGCCAGCAGCTTCTTAGCGGGAGTCATATACAATGAGCAGTTCTTC. V and J are TRBV7-6 and TRBJ2-1; 9 nucleotides agree with TRBD2. The CDR3 has 16 amino acids. The germline CDR1 and CDR2 sequences are SGHVS and FNYEAQ. The V and J ends lost 3 bases and 4 bases, in that order; junction bases with no gene match: 7.

Regarding this clone: Germline and junction disagree at one end, which may indicate a read error. The sample has other DNA sequences that encode this CDR3 too. The J gene is TRBJ1-2, the V gene TRBV27; 7 positions agree with TRBD1. This CDR3 spans 16 amino acids. CDR1 and CDR2 from the germline V gene are MNHEY and SMNVEV (reference sequence). The CDR3 is CASSPTTGITNYGYTF. In DNA form, the CDR3 reads TGCGCCAGCAGTCCCACGACAGGGATTACTAACTATGGCTACACCTTC.

J is TRBJ1-5 and V is TRBV18; 8 nucleotides match TRBD1. After removal of 0 bases from V and 2 bases from J, the junction contained 6 bases not matched to a gene. This CDR3 has 17 residues. Looked up from germline, CDR1 is KGHSH and CDR2 is LQKENI. CDR3 DNA: TGTGCCAGCTCACCACCATCTGGGACAGGTGGCAATCAGCCCCAGCATTTT. It translates to CASSPPSGTGGNQPQHF.

The chain carries TRBV7-2 and TRBJ1-1, with D perhaps TRBD1 (5 bases). V lost 6 bases to trimming and J lost 5 bases, with 19 bases between them. Germline loops: CDR1 SGHTA, CDR2 FQGNSA. The CDR3 covers 15 residues. The chain's CDR3 is CASREGWRGGTEAFF. The CDR3 DNA is TGTGCCAGCAGAGAAGGGTGGAGGGGAGGAACTGAAGCTTTCTTT.

The rearrangement links TRBV5-4 to TRBJ2-5, with TRBD2 identical over 13 bases. Germline lookup yields CDR1 SGHNT and CDR2 YYREEE (reference sequence). This CDR3 is built from 18 residues. V gave up 4 bases and J gave up 7 bases; unmatched junction bases: 16. The CDR3 DNA reads as TGTGCCAGCAGCCCGGGGACTAGCGGGGTAGGAGGAGGTGGGACCCAGTACTTC. It is translated as CASSPGTSGVGGGGTQYF.

This rearrangement joins TRBV2 to TRBJ2-7; TRBD1 might be the D (6 bases). Germline values: CDR1 SNHLY, CDR2 FYNNEI. The V and J ends lost 4 bases and 3 bases respectively, with 16 bases between them. CDR3 size: 15 residues. The CDR3 protein is CASSGAQGLDYEQYV. CDR3 DNA sequence: TGTGCCAGCAGTGGGGCGCAGGGGCTTGACTACGAGCAGTACGTC.

The V and J genes are TRBV7-9 and TRBJ2-3; no firm D call. Germline loops: CDR1 SEHNR, CDR2 FQNEAQ (reference sequence). V was trimmed by 1 base and J by 2 bases, leaving 10 bases between them. The CDR3 has 15 residues. The CDR3 DNA sequence: TGTGCCAGCAGCTTAGGTCTTTCAAACACAGATACGCAGTATTTT. Translated: CASSLGLSNTDTQYF.

The chain joins TRBV30 to TRBJ1-6; 7 nucleotides agree with TRBD1. The CDR3 length is 15 residues. Trimming at V came to 4 bases and at J to 4 bases, leaving 7 bases not matched to a gene. Germline V gives CDR1 GTSNPN, CDR2 SVGIG (reference sequence). For the CDR3, the DNA is TGTGCCTGGACTTACCGGGACAGATATAATTCACCCCTCCACTTT. Translating gives CAWTYRDRYNSPLHF. Full variable domain (rest looked up from reference TRBV30 and TRBJ1-6): SQTIHQWPATLVQPVGSPLSLECTVEGTSNPNLYWYRQAAGRGLQLLFYSVGIGQISSEVPQNLSASRPQDRQFILSSKKLLLSDSGFYLCAWTYRDRYNSPLHFGNGTRLTVT.

This chain joins TRBV28 and TRBJ1-3; D is unresolved. The germline V and J ends were trimmed by 2 bases and 11 bases, with 10 bases remaining between them. CDR1 and CDR2 (germline): MDHEN, SYDVKM. The CDR3 has 12 residues. CDR3: CASSLGSSSIYF. DNA of the CDR3: TGTGCCAGCAGTTTAGGGTCTTCCTCCATATATTTT.

The J gene is TRBJ2-3, the V gene TRBV7-2; D may correspond to TRBD1 or TRBD2 (5 bases each). The V and J ends lost 5 bases and 4 bases respectively, with 13 bases between them. Germline V gene sequence: CDR1 SGHTA, CDR2 FQGNSA. This CDR3 region has 14 residues. The DNA of the CDR3 is TGTGCCAGCAGCCTTAAAACGGGGCCAGATACGCAGTATTTT. This translates into CASSLKTGPDTQYF.

The chain joins TRBV29-1 to TRBJ2-5; TRBD1 aligns across 11 bases. CDR3 size: 14 residues. Germline V gene data show CDR1 as SQVTM and CDR2 as ANQGSEA. Trimming removed 3 bases from V and 1 base from J; junction bases left unmatched: 1. The CDR3 nucleotides are TGCAGCGTTGAGGACAGGGGGCTCCAAGAGACCCAGTACTTC. Its translation: CSVEDRGLQETQYF.

Worth noting for this clone: This sample also contains other DNA sequences that code for the same CDR3. The V and J genes are TRBV2 and TRBJ1-6, with 9 bases matching TRBD1. From germline, CDR1 is SNHLY and CDR2 FYNNEI. The CDR3 has 14 amino acids. The junction had 4 bases not matched to a gene; V was cut back by 3 bases and J by 10 bases. The CDR3 region has the DNA TGTGCCAGCAGTGACGGGACAGGGAGATCACCCCTCCACTTT. Its protein product is CASSDGTGRSPLHF.

The genes are TRBV6-6 and TRBJ1-2, with TRBD1 matching over 7 bases. After removal of 2 bases from V and 4 bases from J, the junction contained 1 base not matched to a gene. The CDR3 length is 13 residues. Germline assignment: CDR1 MNHNY and CDR2 SVGAGI (reference sequence). The CDR3 sequence: CASSYRTGYGYTF. DNA for the CDR3: TGTGCCAGCAGTTACCGGACAGGCTATGGCTACACCTTC.

J is TRBJ2-1 and V is TRBV28, with 7 bases fitting TRBD2. This CDR3 has 18 residues. Germline CDR1 is MDHEN and CDR2 is SYDVKM. V trimming: 2 bases; J trimming: 8 bases; junction bases outside the gene matches: 18. CDR3 coding DNA: TGTGCCAGCAGTTTAGAGTGGCTGGGAGGGAACTACCTAGATGAGCAGTTCTTC. As protein: CASSLEWLGGNYLDEQFF.